The rows below give T cell receptor beta chains drawn from one sample of a study of T cell responses to AZD1222 COVID-19 vaccine. The method was immunoSEQ multiplex PCR; TCRdb's version includes in-frame clones alone and lacks a portion of them. The sample contains around 92,000 clones, 90% to 95% of which appear only once. The source material was peripheral blood, sampled on day 0 of AZD1222 vaccination. The source of these receptors is an adult in good health. Each CDR3 is given with its conserved first and last residue. A D gene is named only where the DNA matches it firmly. Not every row has a clone size; where given, it reads once, few, many or a size class.

j_call d_call v_call clone_size cdr3_nt cdr3_aa
TRBJ1-2 TRBD1 TRBV5-8 - TGTGCCAGCAGCTTGATCGGGACAGGGATTGTGTTGGATGGCTACACCTTC CASSLIGTGIVLDGYTF
TRBJ1-6 TRBD1 TRBV9 - TGTGCCAGCAGCGACCGGGACAGAAGCTCACCCCTCCACTTT CASSDRDRSSPLHF
TRBJ1-2 TRBD1 TRBV6-6 - TGTGCCAGCAGGAAGGGACAGGGGGACCATGGCTACACCTTC CASRKGQGDHGYTF
TRBJ1-1 - TRBV18 - TGTGCCAGCTCACCCCCGGTCACGACTGAAGCTTTCTTT CASSPPVTTEAFF
TRBJ1-1 TRBD1 TRBV5-1 once TGCGCCAGCAGCTGGAGGGACAGGGCGAACACTGAAGCTTTCTTT CASSWRDRANTEAFF
TRBJ1-2 - TRBV6-2/TRBV6-3 - TGTGCCAGCAGTTACTTGTTTGGCAGATCCGAAGACTATGGCTACACCTTC CASSYLFGRSEDYGYTF
TRBJ1-4 TRBD1 TRBV7-2 - TGTGCCAGCAGCGTAGACAGGGGCGGTGAAAAACTGTTTTTT CASSVDRGGEKLFF
TRBJ1-1 TRBD1 TRBV30 - TGTGCCTGGGGCGACAGGGGTTCCACTGAAGCTTTCTTT CAWGDRGSTEAFF
TRBJ2-7 - TRBV9 - TGTGCCAGCAGCGTAGAGGGGTTCTCCTACGAGCAGTACTTC CASSVEGFSYEQYF
TRBJ1-1 TRBD1 TRBV5-1 - TGCGCCAGCAGCGCGACAGGGGTGAACACTGAAGCTTTCTTT CASSATGVNTEAFF
TRBJ1-1 - TRBV2 - TGTGCCAGCAGAAGTTTAAACACTGAAGCTTTCTTT CASRSLNTEAFF
TRBJ1-1 - TRBV18 - TGTGCCAGCTCCGAACGCGGGGAAGCTTTCTTT CASSERGEAFF
TRBJ2-7 - TRBV28 - TGTGCCGCTGCCACCGAGCAGTACTTC CAAATEQYF
TRBJ2-7 TRBD2 TRBV6-5 - TGTGCCAGCAGTTATCGGCGGGGGAGCTACGAGCAGTACTTC CASSYRRGSYEQYF
TRBJ2-1 TRBD2 TRBV5-8 - TGTGCCAGCAGCTTGCGCGGGGGGGCCTACAATGAGCAGTTCTTC CASSLRGGAYNEQFF
TRBJ1-3 - TRBV15 - TGTGCCACCAGCAGAGACGTAGGCTCTGGAAACACCATATATTTT CATSRDVGSGNTIYF
TRBJ1-1 - TRBV19 - TGTGCCAGTAGGCGGGGACGGGACACTGAAGCTTTCTTT CASRRGRDTEAFF
TRBJ2-3 TRBD2 TRBV27 - TGTGCCAGCAGGGTTCTAGCGGGACCCCGCGATACGCAGTATTTT CASRVLAGPRDTQYF
TRBJ2-5 TRBD1 TRBV5-1 once TGCGCCAGCAGCCCACAGGGGGTCCAAGAGACCCAGTACTTC CASSPQGVQETQYF
TRBJ2-1 - TRBV7-6 - TGTGCCAGCAGCCCATCGGGTTCATACAATGAGCAGTTCTTC CASSPSGSYNEQFF
TRBJ2-2 TRBD2 TRBV7-9 - TGTGCCAGCAGCCGGACTAGCGGGGGGTACACCGGGGAGCTGTTTTTT CASSRTSGGYTGELFF
TRBJ2-1 TRBD2 TRBV2 - TGTGCCAGCAGTGAGGAGCGGGAGGGCCGGAATGAGCAGTTCTTC CASSEEREGRNEQFF
TRBJ1-5 - TRBV27 - TGTGCCAGCGCCTACGAGGGCCGAAATCAGCCCCAGCATTTT CASAYEGRNQPQHF
TRBJ2-1 - TRBV11-3 - TGTGCCAGCAGCCGGACTGACAATGAGCAGTTCTTC CASSRTDNEQFF
TRBJ2-7 TRBD1 TRBV27 - TGTGCCAGCAGTTTTCGGGGACAGGGGTACGAGCAGTACTTC CASSFRGQGYEQYF